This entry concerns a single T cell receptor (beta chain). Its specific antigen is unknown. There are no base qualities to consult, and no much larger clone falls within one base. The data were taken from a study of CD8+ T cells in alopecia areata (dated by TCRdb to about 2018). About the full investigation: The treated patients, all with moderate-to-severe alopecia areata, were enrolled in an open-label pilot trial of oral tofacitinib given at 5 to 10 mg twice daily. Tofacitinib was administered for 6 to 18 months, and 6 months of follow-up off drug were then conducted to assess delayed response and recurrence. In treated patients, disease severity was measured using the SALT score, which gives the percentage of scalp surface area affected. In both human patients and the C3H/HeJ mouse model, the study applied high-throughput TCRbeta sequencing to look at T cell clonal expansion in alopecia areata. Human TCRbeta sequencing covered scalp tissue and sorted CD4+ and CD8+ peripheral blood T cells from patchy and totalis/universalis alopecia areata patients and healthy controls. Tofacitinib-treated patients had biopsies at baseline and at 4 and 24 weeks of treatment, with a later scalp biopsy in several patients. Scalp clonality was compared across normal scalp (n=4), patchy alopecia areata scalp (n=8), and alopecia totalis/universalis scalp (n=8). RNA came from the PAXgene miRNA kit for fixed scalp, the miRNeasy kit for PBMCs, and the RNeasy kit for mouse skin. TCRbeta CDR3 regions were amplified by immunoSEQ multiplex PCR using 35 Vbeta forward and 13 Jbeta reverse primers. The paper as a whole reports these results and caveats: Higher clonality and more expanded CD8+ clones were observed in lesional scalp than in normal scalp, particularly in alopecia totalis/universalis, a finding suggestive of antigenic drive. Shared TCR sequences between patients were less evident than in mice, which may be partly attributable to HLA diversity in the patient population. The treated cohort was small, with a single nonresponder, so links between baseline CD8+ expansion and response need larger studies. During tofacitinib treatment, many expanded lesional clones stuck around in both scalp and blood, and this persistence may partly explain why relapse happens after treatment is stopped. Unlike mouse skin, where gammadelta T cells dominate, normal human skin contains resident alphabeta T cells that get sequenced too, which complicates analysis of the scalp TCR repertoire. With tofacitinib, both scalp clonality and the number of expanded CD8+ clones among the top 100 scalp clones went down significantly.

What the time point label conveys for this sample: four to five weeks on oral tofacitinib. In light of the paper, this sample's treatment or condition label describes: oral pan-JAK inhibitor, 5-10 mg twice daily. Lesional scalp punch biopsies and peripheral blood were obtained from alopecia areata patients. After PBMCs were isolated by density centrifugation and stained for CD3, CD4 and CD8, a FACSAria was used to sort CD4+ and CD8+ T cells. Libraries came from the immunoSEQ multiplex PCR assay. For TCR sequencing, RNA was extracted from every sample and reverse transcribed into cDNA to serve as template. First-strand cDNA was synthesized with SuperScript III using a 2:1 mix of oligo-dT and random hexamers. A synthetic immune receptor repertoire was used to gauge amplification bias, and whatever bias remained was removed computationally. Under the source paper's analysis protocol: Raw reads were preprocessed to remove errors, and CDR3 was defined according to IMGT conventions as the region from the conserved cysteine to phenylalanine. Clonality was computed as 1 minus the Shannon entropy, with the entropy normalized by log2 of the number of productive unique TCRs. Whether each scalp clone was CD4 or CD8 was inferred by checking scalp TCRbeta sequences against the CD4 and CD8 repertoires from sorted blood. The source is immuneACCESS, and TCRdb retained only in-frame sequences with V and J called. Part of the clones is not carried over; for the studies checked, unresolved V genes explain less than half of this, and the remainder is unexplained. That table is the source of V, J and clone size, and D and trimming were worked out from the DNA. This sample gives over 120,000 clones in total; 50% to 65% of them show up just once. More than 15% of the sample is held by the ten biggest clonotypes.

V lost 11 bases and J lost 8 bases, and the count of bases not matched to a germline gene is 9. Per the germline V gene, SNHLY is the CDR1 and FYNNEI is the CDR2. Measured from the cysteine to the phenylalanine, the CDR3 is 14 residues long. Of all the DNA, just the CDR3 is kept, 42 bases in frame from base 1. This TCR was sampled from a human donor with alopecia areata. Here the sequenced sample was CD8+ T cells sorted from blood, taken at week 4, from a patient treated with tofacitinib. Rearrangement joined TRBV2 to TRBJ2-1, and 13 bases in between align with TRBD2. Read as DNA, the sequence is TGTGCCGGTACTAGCGGGGGGGCCTCTCATGAGCAGTTCTTC. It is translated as CAGTSGGASHEQFF.